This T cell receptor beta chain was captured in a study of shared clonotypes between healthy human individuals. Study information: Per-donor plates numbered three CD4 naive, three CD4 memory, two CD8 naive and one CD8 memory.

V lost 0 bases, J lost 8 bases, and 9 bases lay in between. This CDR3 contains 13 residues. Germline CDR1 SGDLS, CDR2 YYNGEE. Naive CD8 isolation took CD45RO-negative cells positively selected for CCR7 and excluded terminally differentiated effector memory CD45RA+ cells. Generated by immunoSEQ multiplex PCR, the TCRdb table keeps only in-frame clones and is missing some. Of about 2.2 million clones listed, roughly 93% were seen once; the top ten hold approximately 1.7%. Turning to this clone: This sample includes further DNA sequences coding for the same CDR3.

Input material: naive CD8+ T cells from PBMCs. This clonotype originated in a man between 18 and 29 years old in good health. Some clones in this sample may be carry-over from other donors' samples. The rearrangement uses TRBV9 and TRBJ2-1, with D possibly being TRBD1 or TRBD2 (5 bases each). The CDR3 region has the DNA TGTGCCAGCAGCGTAGGATTGGGGGATGAGCAGTTCTTC. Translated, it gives CASSVGLGDEQFF.